This passage covers 10 T cell receptor beta chains from one sample sequenced in a study of OX40 agonist ivuxolimab in advanced cancers. This table comes from immunoSEQ multiplex PCR, and its TCRdb copy is limited to in-frame clones, with some not included. The table shows about 34,000 clones, with less than 80% occurring only once. The material sequenced was CD4+ or CD8+ T cells sorted from blood, taken in a trial of the OX40 agonist ivuxolimab. These receptors were obtained from an adult with an advanced solid tumor such as melanoma, head and neck, liver or kidney cancer.

The rearrangement links TRBV11-3 to TRBJ2-1; D gene ambiguous. Trimming left V 2 bases short and J 2 bases short, with 7 bases between. The CDR3 is 14 residues long. Per germline, CDR1 SGHNT and CDR2 YENEEA. The CDR3 here is CASSLSRPYNEQFF. CDR3 nucleotides: TGTGCCAGCAGCTTATCCAGGCCCTACAATGAGCAGTTCTTC. The full variable domain, with the rest looked up from reference TRBV11-3 and TRBJ2-1, is EAGVVQSPRYKIIEKKQPVAFWCNPISGHNTLYWYLQNLGQGPELLIRYENEEAVDDSQLPKDRFSAERLKGVDSTLKIQPAELGDSAVYLCASSLSRPYNEQFFGPGTRLTVL.

This sequence joins TRBV19 and TRBJ2-5; unclear D gene. Germline values: CDR1 LNHDA, CDR2 SQIVND (reference sequence). The V gene lost 5 bases and the J gene lost 3 bases, with 1 base spanning the gap. This CDR3 comprises 10 residues. The CDR3 DNA reads as TGTGCCAGTAGTGAAGAGACCCAGTACTTC. Translation gives CASSEETQYF. The full variable domain, completed using reference TRBV19 and TRBJ2-5, is DGGITQSPKYLFRKEGQNVTLSCEQNLNHDAMYWYRQDPGQGLRLIYYSQIVNDFQKGDIAEGYSVSREKKESFPLTVTSAQKNPTAFYLCASSEETQYFGPGTRLLVL.

For the CDR3, the DNA is TGTGCCAGCAGCTTGGGGACAGGGGGCTCGAATGGCTACACCTTC. Amino acid sequence: CASSLGTGGSNGYTF. The chain is built from TRBV10-3 and TRBJ1-2; 12 bases agree with TRBD1. This CDR3 has 15 residues. After removal of 10 bases from V and 6 bases from J, the junction contained 12 bases not matched to a gene. CDR1 and CDR2 from the germline V gene are ENHRY and SYGVKD.

As for this clone: The junction departs from the called germline gene at one end, perhaps through a read error. The chain recombines TRBV7-7 with TRBJ2-5, with D tentatively TRBD1 (6 bases). The CDR3 covers 13 residues. Germline V gives CDR1 SSHAT, CDR2 FNYEAQ (reference sequence). The chain's CDR3 is CASSLDRRETQYF. The CDR3 region has the DNA TGTGCCAGCAGTTTAGACAGGCGTGAGACCCAGTACTTC.

This clone has a handful of counts. V gene TRBV4-2 combines with J gene TRBJ2-3, with a possible D match to TRBD1 (6 bases). This CDR3 is 16 amino acids long. Germline V gene data show CDR1 as LGHNA and CDR2 as YNFKEQ. V lost 2 bases to trimming and J lost 2 bases, with 14 bases between them. As DNA, the CDR3 is TGTGCCAGCAGCCAATTATCCAGGGGTTTCACAGATACGCAGTATTTT. It is translated as CASSQLSRGFTDTQYF.

This rearrangement joins TRBV18 to TRBJ1-5; 7 positions agree with TRBD1. The germline gives CDR1 KGHSH, CDR2 LQKENI. This CDR3 has 13 residues. V was clipped by 6 bases and J by 7 bases; unmatched bases: 6. DNA of the CDR3: TGTGCCAGCTCGCCGACAGGGTGGCAGCCCCAGCATTTT. Translation gives CASSPTGWQPQHF.

This clone was seen once. V gene TRBV5-1 combines with J gene TRBJ1-1, with D unresolved. CDR3 length: 15 amino acids. V was shortened by 0 bases and J by 0 bases, with 9 bases between the two germline ends. CDR1 and CDR2 from the germline V gene are SGHRS and YFSETQ. CDR3 nucleotides: TGCGCCAGCAGCTTGGTTGCGGGCATGAACACTGAAGCTTTCTTT. Its protein product is CASSLVAGMNTEAFF.

The chain carries TRBV4-2 and TRBJ1-6; no clear D. The V gene's germline CDR1 is LGHNA and CDR2 YNFKEQ. The V end was cut by 5 bases, the J end by 8 bases, with 13 bases between. This CDR3 has 14 residues. The CDR3 sequence: CASSLSQPDSPLHF. CDR3 coding DNA: TGTGCCAGCAGCTTGAGTCAACCGGATTCACCCCTCCACTTT.

The rearrangement links TRBV11-2 to TRBJ2-7; 10 positions agree with TRBD1. Trimming took 8 bases from V and 1 from J; bases not matched to a gene: 8. Germline-derived CDR1 and CDR2 are SGHAT and FQNNGV. The CDR3 length is 15 residues. CDR3 residues: CASGDDRGRSYEQYF. The CDR3 DNA reads TGTGCCAGCGGGGACGACAGGGGGCGGTCCTACGAGCAGTACTTC.

This clone was counted once. The chain recombines TRBV6-6 with TRBJ1-1; TRBD1 matches at 7 bases. Germline lookup yields CDR1 MNHNY and CDR2 SVGAGI (reference sequence). Trimming at V came to 7 bases and at J to 6 bases, leaving 11 bases not matched to a gene. The CDR3 loop spans 14 amino acids. CDR3 in DNA: TGTGCCAGCACCGGGACAGTCGATGGGGCTGAAGCTTTCTTT. It is translated as CASTGTVDGAEAFF.